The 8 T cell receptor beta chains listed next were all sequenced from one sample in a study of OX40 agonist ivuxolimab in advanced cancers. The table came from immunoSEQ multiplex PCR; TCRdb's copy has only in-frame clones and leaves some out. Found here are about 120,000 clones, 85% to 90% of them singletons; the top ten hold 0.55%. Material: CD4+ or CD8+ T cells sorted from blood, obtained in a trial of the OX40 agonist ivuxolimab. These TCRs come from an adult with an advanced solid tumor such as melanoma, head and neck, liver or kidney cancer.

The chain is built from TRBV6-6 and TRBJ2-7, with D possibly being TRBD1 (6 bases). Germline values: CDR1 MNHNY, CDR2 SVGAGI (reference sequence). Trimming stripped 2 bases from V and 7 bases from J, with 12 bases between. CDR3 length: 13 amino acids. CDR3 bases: TGTGCCAGCAGTTACGACAGGATGAGGGAGCAGTACTTC. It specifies CASSYDRMREQYF.

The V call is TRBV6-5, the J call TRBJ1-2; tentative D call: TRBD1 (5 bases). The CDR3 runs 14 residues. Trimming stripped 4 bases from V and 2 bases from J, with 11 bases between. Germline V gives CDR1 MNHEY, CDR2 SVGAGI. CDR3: CASSSRGVNYGYTF. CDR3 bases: TGTGCCAGCAGTTCCCGGGGGGTAAACTATGGCTACACCTTC.

The CDR3 DNA is TGTGCCAGCAGCTTAGATGGCGGACGCACAGATACGCAGTATTTT. Translating gives CASSLDGGRTDTQYF. This chain connects TRBV7-2 to TRBJ2-3; D remains unclear. The V gene lost 1 base and the J gene lost 1 base, with 9 bases spanning the gap. The germline V gene encodes CDR1 SGHTA and CDR2 FQGNSA. CDR3 length: 15 amino acids.

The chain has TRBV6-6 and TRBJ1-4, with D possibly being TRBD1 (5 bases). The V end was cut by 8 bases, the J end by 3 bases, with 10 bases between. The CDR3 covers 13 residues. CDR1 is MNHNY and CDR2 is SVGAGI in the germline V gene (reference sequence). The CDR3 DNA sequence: TGTGCCAGCGGGAGGGGAGCTAATGAAAAACTGTTTTTT. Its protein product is CASGRGANEKLFF.

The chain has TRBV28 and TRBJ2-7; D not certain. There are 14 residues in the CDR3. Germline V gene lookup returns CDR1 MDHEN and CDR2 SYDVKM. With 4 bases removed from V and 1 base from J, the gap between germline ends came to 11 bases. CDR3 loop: CASSSLVGSYEQYF. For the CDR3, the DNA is TGTGCCAGCAGTTCCCTCGTGGGATCCTACGAGCAGTACTTC.

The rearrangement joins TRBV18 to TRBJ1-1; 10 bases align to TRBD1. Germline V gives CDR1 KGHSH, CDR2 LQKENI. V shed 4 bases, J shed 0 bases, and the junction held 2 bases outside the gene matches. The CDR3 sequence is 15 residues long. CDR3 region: CASSRDRGLNTEAFF. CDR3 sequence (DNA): TGTGCCAGCTCACGAGACAGGGGGCTGAACACTGAAGCTTTCTTT.

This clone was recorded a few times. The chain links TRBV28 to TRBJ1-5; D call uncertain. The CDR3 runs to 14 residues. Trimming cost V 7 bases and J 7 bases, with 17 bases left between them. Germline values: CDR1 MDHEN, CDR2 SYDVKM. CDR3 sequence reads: CASIQTGPGQPQHF. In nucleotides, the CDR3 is TGTGCCAGCATCCAGACCGGACCCGGACAGCCCCAGCATTTT.

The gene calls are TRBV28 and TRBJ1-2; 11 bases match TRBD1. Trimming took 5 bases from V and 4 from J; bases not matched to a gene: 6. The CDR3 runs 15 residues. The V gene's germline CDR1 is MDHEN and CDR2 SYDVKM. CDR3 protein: CASSAGTGGIYGYTF. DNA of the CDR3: TGTGCCAGCAGTGCCGGGACAGGGGGAATCTATGGCTACACCTTC.